This entry lists 5 T cell receptor beta chains sequenced from one sample in a study of radiation and T cells in renal cell carcinoma. The time point: blood 2 weeks post-SBRT. The treatment was: 15 Gy SBRT to primary tumor, nephrectomy 4 weeks later. TCRdb's table, derived via immunoSEQ multiplex PCR, lists solely in-frame clones and lacks some. The table lists roughly 140,000 clones, over 80% of them singletons. Sequenced material: blood, taken from a patient whose treatment included radiotherapy and nephrectomy. These receptors were collected from a woman in her 50s with renal cell carcinoma.

This chain connects TRBV5-1 to TRBJ1-4, with D possibly TRBD1 on 5 matching bases. The V gene's germline CDR1 is SGHRS and CDR2 YFSETQ. The CDR3 loop spans 15 amino acids. Trimming stripped 0 bases from V and 4 bases from J, with 10 bases between. The CDR3, as DNA: TGCGCCAGCAGCTTGGAGGGGAAACTTAATGAAAAACTGTTTTTT. The encoded protein is CASSLEGKLNEKLFF. The full variable domain, in which reference TRBV5-1 and TRBJ1-4 provide the parts outside the CDR3, is KAGVTQTPRYLIKTRGQQVTLSCSPISGHRSVSWYQQTPGQGLQFLFEYFSETQRNKGNFPGRFSGRQFSNSRSEMNVSTLELGDSALYLCASSLEGKLNEKLFFGSGTQLSVL.

The chain links TRBV5-1 to TRBJ2-3; 11 bases agree with TRBD2. This CDR3 contains 14 residues. J was trimmed by 3 bases and V by 8 bases; bases with no gene match: 5. Germline-derived CDR1 and CDR2 are SGHRS and YFSETQ. CDR3 DNA: TGCGCCAGTTTAGCGGGGGGGCCGACAGATACGCAGTATTTT. Translation: CASLAGGPTDTQYF.

This clone was counted between two and nine times. The chain links TRBV2 to TRBJ1-5, with 7 bases lining up with TRBD1. Germline V lookup: CDR1 SNHLY, CDR2 FYNNEI. The CDR3 length is 14 residues. J lost 6 bases, V lost 6 bases, and 8 bases had no gene match. The CDR3 DNA sequence: TGTGCCAGCAGAGGGACAGTTTTAGGTCAGCCCCAGCATTTT. Protein product: CASRGTVLGQPQHF.

The rearrangement links TRBV2 to TRBJ2-3; D is possibly TRBD2 (6 bases). Trimming cost V 0 bases and J 4 bases, with 11 bases left between them. CDR3 length equals 15 residues. CDR1 is SNHLY and CDR2 is FYNNEI in the germline V gene. CDR3 protein: CASSEAGASADTQYF. The CDR3 DNA is TGTGCCAGCAGTGAAGCCGGGGCTAGCGCAGATACGCAGTATTTT.

The chain joins TRBV7-9 to TRBJ2-3; possible D gene TRBD2, 6 bases. This CDR3 has 15 residues. CDR1 and CDR2 (germline): SEHNR, FQNEAQ (reference sequence). Deletions cut 5 bases from V and 4 bases from J, with 16 bases between. CDR3 sequence reads: CASSKAGLRSDTQYF. The CDR3 DNA follows: TGTGCCAGCAGCAAGGCGGGACTTCGATCAGATACGCAGTATTTT.